This record covers a single TCR beta chain. This sample was included in a study of blood T cell repertoires in COVID-19. The CDR3 is made up of 16 amino acids. Trimming stripped 1 base from V and 1 base from J, with 13 bases between. Germline V gene data show CDR1 as SGHTA and CDR2 as FQGNSA. Individuals drawn from around 24 US areas were about 18 to 90 years old. How the authors handled the data: From reference gene primer amplification, estimates of nucleated cell counts were derived. The assay was immunoSEQ multiplex PCR, and TCRdb's table has in-frame clones only and misses some. V and J calls and clone size come straight from that table; D and trimming were deduced from the DNA. The sample lists roughly 220,000 clones, 75% to 90% occurring once.

The clonotype comes from a woman between 18 and 30 years old in a cohort exposed to, infected with or recovered from COVID-19 (not recorded which). The source material was PBMCs or T cells enriched from blood (not recorded which). The chain joins TRBV7-2 to TRBJ1-1; D is ambiguous. As DNA, the CDR3 is TGTGCCAGCAGCTTAGAAGACTTTTCCCCGAACACTGAAGCTTTCTTT. It encodes CASSLEDFSPNTEAFF.